This T cell receptor (beta chain) originates from a study of blood T cell repertoires in COVID-19. Study-level background: Acute-phase and convalescent COVID-19 samples originated in the United States, Italy and Spain.

As originally analysed: Reference gene primer amplification yielded estimated nucleated cell counts. TCRdb's table, derived via immunoSEQ multiplex PCR, lists solely in-frame clones and lacks some. For V, J and clone size, that table is used; D and trimming come from the DNA. The sample lists roughly 140,000 clones; approximately 73% were seen once. The V gene's germline CDR1 is SGHDT and CDR2 YYEEEE. The CDR3 runs to 15 residues. V lost 0 bases and J lost 0; bases outside the gene matches: 0. Material for sequencing was peripheral blood. The source is a man aged 55 to 70 with acute or convalescent COVID-19. This chain uses TRBV5-6 with TRBJ2-1, with 7 nucleotides matching TRBD2. CDR3 DNA: TGTGCCAGCAGCTTGGGCGGGGGCTCCTACAATGAGCAGTTCTTC. Translating it yields CASSLGGGSYNEQFF.